The 32 T cell receptor beta chains presented below share a single source sample, sequenced in a study of blood T cell repertoires in COVID-19. Method: immunoSEQ multiplex PCR; TCRdb's copy keeps in-frame clones and lacks some. The sample carries 99,000 or so clones, 85% to 90% recorded once. The source material was peripheral blood. Receptor source: a man aged 50 to 60 with COVID-19, enrolled during active disease.

The chain links TRBV30 to TRBJ1-6; 9 positions match TRBD1. The CDR3 sequence is 16 residues long. With 0 bases clipped from V and 8 bases from J, the junction kept 8 bases outside the gene matches. Germline lookup yields CDR1 GTSNPN and CDR2 SVGIG (reference sequence). The CDR3 is CAWSVYGDRADSPLHF. As DNA, the CDR3 is TGTGCCTGGAGTGTATATGGGGACAGGGCTGATTCACCCCTCCACTTT.

V usage is TRBV9 and J usage is TRBJ1-1; D perhaps matches TRBD1 (6 bases). Trimming shortened V by 0 bases and J by 2 bases, and 14 bases separated the two germline ends. The CDR3 sequence is 16 residues long. CDR1 is SGDLS and CDR2 is YYNGEE in the germline V gene. The CDR3 nucleotides read TGTGCCAGCAGCGTAGGAGTCAGGGGCCCCAACACTGAAGCTTTCTTT. Protein sequence: CASSVGVRGPNTEAFF.

The chain carries TRBV5-1 and TRBJ2-7; 9 bases map to TRBD1. The CDR3 extends over 14 amino acids. CDR1 and CDR2 (germline): SGHRS, YFSETQ. V trimming: 4 bases; J trimming: 0 bases; junction bases outside the gene matches: 2. CDR3 sequence (DNA): TGCGCCAGCAGCGGGACAGGGAACTCCTACGAGCAGTACTTC. Translation: CASSGTGNSYEQYF.

The chain is built from TRBV14 and TRBJ1-6; possibly TRBD1 for D (6 bases). This CDR3 has 18 residues. Trimming shortened V by 1 base and J by 7 bases, and 20 bases separated the two germline ends. Germline V gene sequence: CDR1 SGHDN, CDR2 FVKESK. CDR3 sequence: CASSQGVVTLGTNSPLHF. In nucleotides, the CDR3 is TGTGCCAGCAGCCAAGGGGTTGTCACCTTGGGGACAAATTCACCCCTCCACTTT.

This sequence joins TRBV6-6 and TRBJ2-3; the D gene is possibly TRBD1 (5 bases). CDR3 length equals 14 residues. The germline V gene has CDR1 MNHNY and CDR2 SVGAGI (reference sequence). Deletions cut 7 bases from V and 4 bases from J, with 15 bases between. The CDR3 loop is CASNGFARADTQYF. CDR3 nucleotide sequence: TGTGCCAGCAACGGGTTCGCCAGGGCAGATACGCAGTATTTT.

The gene calls are TRBV30 and TRBJ1-4; tentatively, D is TRBD1 (5 bases). Germline-derived CDR1 and CDR2 are GTSNPN and SVGIG (reference sequence). This CDR3 is 14 amino acids long. Trimming pared 1 base from V and 0 bases from J, leaving 6 bases between. CDR3 coding DNA: TGTGCCTGGAGTGGGACAACAACTAATGAAAAACTGTTTTTT. Translating it yields CAWSGTTTNEKLFF.

This rearrangement joins TRBV11-2 to TRBJ2-1; 9 bases align to TRBD1. V gave up 3 bases and J gave up 8 bases; unmatched junction bases: 8. Germline CDR1 SGHAT, CDR2 FQNNGV. The CDR3 totals 15 residues. The CDR3, as DNA: TGTGCCAGCAGCTTCGAGACAGGGGGTTACGATGAGCAGTTCTTC. Protein product: CASSFETGGYDEQFF.

This sequence joins TRBV30 and TRBJ2-4; 7 bases align to TRBD1. CDR3 length: 13 residues. Germline trimming cut 0 bases from V and 6 bases from J; bases unmatched to any gene: 2. Germline loops: CDR1 GTSNPN, CDR2 SVGIG (reference sequence). CDR3 sequence reads: CAWSVAGGNIQYF. The CDR3 DNA is TGTGCCTGGAGTGTGGCAGGGGGAAACATTCAGTACTTC.

J is TRBJ1-2 and V is TRBV5-4; TRBD1 is a possible D gene (5 bases). Germline CDR1 SGHNT, CDR2 YYREEE (reference sequence). The V and J ends lost 0 bases and 4 bases respectively, with 16 bases between them. CDR3 length: 16 residues. The CDR3 spells CASSLATARDGYGYTF. Here the CDR3 DNA reads TGTGCCAGCAGCTTGGCCACCGCCAGGGATGGCTATGGCTACACCTTC.

This chain joins TRBV7-9 and TRBJ1-1, with TRBD1 as a possible D gene (6 bases). Trimming removed 4 bases at V and 5 bases at J, with 17 bases between. The CDR3 consists of 15 residues. Germline V gene data show CDR1 as SEHNR and CDR2 as FQNEAQ (reference sequence). Here the CDR3 reads CASSSQGSFRTEAFF. In DNA form, the CDR3 reads TGTGCCAGCAGCTCACAGGGATCCTTTAGGACTGAAGCTTTCTTT.

This clone has a single count. The J gene is TRBJ2-2, the V gene TRBV4-3; perhaps TRBD1 as D (5 bases). Germline V gives CDR1 LGHNA, CDR2 YSLEER. The CDR3 sequence is 16 residues long. Trimming removed 0 bases at V and 1 base at J, with 9 bases between. The CDR3 here is CASSQDWQGNTGELFF. CDR3 in DNA: TGCGCCAGCAGCCAAGATTGGCAGGGGAACACCGGGGAGCTGTTTTTT.

The gene calls are TRBV20-1 and TRBJ2-1; no firm D call. With 3 bases removed from V and 6 bases from J, the gap between germline ends came to 3 bases. This CDR3 is 10 amino acids long. The germline V gene has CDR1 DFQATT and CDR2 SNEGSKA (reference sequence). CDR3 nucleotides: TGCAGTGCTAGCTTCAATGAGCAGTTCTTC. Amino acid sequence: CSASFNEQFF.

The chain combines TRBV11-1 with TRBJ1-1; D gene unclear. This CDR3 region has 13 residues. Germline V gene sequence: CDR1 SGHAT, CDR2 FQDESV (reference sequence). V lost 2 bases to trimming and J lost 3 bases, with 7 bases between them. CDR3 DNA sequence: TGTGCCAGCAGCTTACTAGACGACACTGAAGCTTTCTTT. Protein product: CASSLLDDTEAFF.

The chain joins TRBV2 to TRBJ2-1; no definite D call. Germline-derived CDR1 and CDR2 are SNHLY and FYNNEI. Trimming cost V 1 base and J 4 bases, with 5 bases left between them. The CDR3 is 13 residues long. The CDR3 loop is CASSEDKYNEQFF. DNA of the CDR3: TGTGCCAGCAGTGAAGACAAATACAATGAGCAGTTCTTC.

The rearrangement uses TRBV6-2 or TRBV6-3 and TRBJ2-3; D possibly corresponds to TRBD2 (5 bases). V shed 4 bases and J shed 2 bases, with 10 bases lying between them. This CDR3 has 14 residues. From germline, CDR1 is MNHEY and CDR2 SVGEGT. This CDR3 reads CASSWRVYTDTQYF. CDR3 DNA: TGTGCCAGCAGTTGGCGGGTCTACACAGATACGCAGTATTTT.

The genes are TRBV19 and TRBJ2-3; perhaps TRBD1 as D (5 bases). The CDR3 runs 14 residues. Germline loops: CDR1 LNHDA, CDR2 SQIVND (reference sequence). Trimming cost V 5 bases and J 4 bases, with 13 bases left between them. The CDR3 DNA reads as TGTGCCAGTAGTGTGGAAGCCAGGGCAGATACGCAGTATTTT. Translated, it gives CASSVEARADTQYF.

This clone was seen a few times. The chain has TRBV29-1 and TRBJ1-2, with TRBD1 as a possible D gene (5 bases). The CDR3 is 13 amino acids. V lost 8 bases and J 0 bases, leaving 13 bases between the germline ends. Germline CDR1 is SQVTM and CDR2 is ANQGSEA. CDR3 residues: CSHSQDPNYGYTF. In nucleotides, the CDR3 is TGCAGCCATTCACAGGACCCTAACTATGGCTACACCTTC.

The CDR3 spells CASSLELPTNYGYTF. In DNA form, the CDR3 reads TGCGCCAGCAGCTTGGAACTCCCCACTAACTATGGCTACACCTTC. The rearrangement uses TRBV5-1 and TRBJ1-2; D gene unclear. Trimming took 0 bases from V and 0 from J, leaving 9 bases between them. The CDR3 loop spans 15 amino acids. Germline CDR1 SGHRS, CDR2 YFSETQ. Combining the CDR3 with reference TRBV5-1 and TRBJ1-2 gives the whole variable domain KAGVTQTPRYLIKTRGQQVTLSCSPISGHRSVSWYQQTPGQGLQFLFEYFSETQRNKGNFPGRFSGRQFSNSRSEMNVSTLELGDSALYLCASSLELPTNYGYTFGSGTRLTVV.

This clone was recorded once. The chain combines TRBV19 with TRBJ1-5; perhaps TRBD1 as D (5 bases). The V end lost 1 base, the J end lost 4 bases, and 17 bases lay between the germline ends. The CDR3 has 17 amino acids. In germline, CDR1 is LNHDA, CDR2 SQIVND (reference sequence). DNA of the CDR3: TGTGCCAGTAGTATAGGTAGGCGGGGGGTAGCTAATCAGCCCCAGCATTTT. This translates into CASSIGRRGVANQPQHF.

As DNA, the CDR3 is TGTGCCAGCAGTTTAAGGTCCAGCGACTATGGCTACACCTTC. This translates into CASSLRSSDYGYTF. The chain employs TRBV28 and TRBJ1-2; D remains unclear. Trimming stripped 2 bases from V and 3 bases from J, with 10 bases between. Germline-derived CDR1 and CDR2 are MDHEN and SYDVKM. This CDR3 spans 14 amino acids.

This chain uses TRBV2 with TRBJ2-7; D may be TRBD2 (6 bases). Trimming shortened V by 1 base and J by 3 bases, and 22 bases separated the two germline ends. The CDR3 totals 18 residues. Per germline, CDR1 SNHLY and CDR2 FYNNEI. CDR3 protein: CASSEVPARGLKGYEQYF. CDR3 coding DNA: TGTGCCAGCAGTGAAGTCCCCGCGCGGGGATTAAAGGGCTACGAGCAGTACTTC.

The chain employs TRBV28 and TRBJ2-2; TRBD1 matches at 8 bases. This CDR3 comprises 13 residues. From germline, CDR1 is MDHEN and CDR2 SYDVKM. J lost 6 bases, V lost 6 bases, and 3 bases had no gene match. DNA of the CDR3: TGTGCCAGCAGGACAGGGGCAGCCGGGGAGCTGTTTTTT. It translates to CASRTGAAGELFF.

The CDR3 nucleotides read TGTGCCAGCAGCTTATTAGGGGCGTATGGCTACACCTTC. This translates into CASSLLGAYGYTF. The V gene is TRBV7-9, the J gene TRBJ1-2; a possible D gene is TRBD1 (5 bases). Germline V gene sequence: CDR1 SEHNR, CDR2 FQNEAQ (reference sequence). The CDR3 covers 13 residues. The V end lost 2 bases, the J end lost 5 bases, and 9 bases lay between the germline ends. Drawing the rest from reference TRBV7-9 and TRBJ1-2, the complete variable domain is DTGVSQNPRHKITKRGQNVTFRCDPISEHNRLYWYRQTLGQGPEFLTYFQNEAQLEKSRLLSDRFSAERPKGSFSTLEIQRTEQGDSAMYLCASSLLGAYGYTFGSGTRLTVV.

CDR3 nucleotides: TGTGCCAGCAGTTTGGCCATTTGGGGCGGCACAGATACGCAGTATTTT. It translates to CASSLAIWGGTDTQYF. This chain uses TRBV27 with TRBJ2-3, with a weak D call TRBD1 (5 bases). Germline CDR1 is MNHEY and CDR2 is SMNVEV (reference sequence). The CDR3 has 16 amino acids. V lost 3 bases and J 1 base, leaving 14 bases between the germline ends.

The J gene is TRBJ2-7, the V gene TRBV28, with a tentative D call TRBD1 (6 bases). Per germline, CDR1 MDHEN and CDR2 SYDVKM. The CDR3 loop spans 12 amino acids. V dropped 5 bases and J dropped 3 bases, with 8 bases sitting between them. CDR3 loop: CASSRTVYEQYF. CDR3 nucleotides: TGTGCCAGCAGTCGGACAGTCTACGAGCAGTACTTC.

The chain is built from TRBV27 and TRBJ2-2; TRBD2 agrees at 10 bases. With 8 bases clipped from V and 6 bases from J, the junction kept 15 bases outside the gene matches. The germline gives CDR1 MNHEY, CDR2 SMNVEV (reference sequence). This CDR3 spans 17 amino acids. The CDR3 coding sequence is TGTGCCAGCCGAATAGGGGTAGCGGGGGGCCGCGCCGGGGAGCTGTTTTTT. Translation gives CASRIGVAGGRAGELFF.

The chain has TRBV21-1 and TRBJ2-2; TRBD1 is the table's D call, not checked against the DNA. TRBV21-1 is flagged as a pseudogene. The CDR3 is 14 residues long. This chain's CDR3 is CASGRGRKSGELFF. In DNA form, the CDR3 reads TGTGCCAGCGGCAGGGGGCGGAAGTCCGGGGAGCTGTTTTTT.

This chain connects TRBV2 to TRBJ1-2; weak D call: TRBD1 (6 bases). CDR3 length: 13 amino acids. Trimming took 6 bases from V and 4 from J, leaving 12 bases between them. From germline, CDR1 is SNHLY and CDR2 FYNNEI. CDR3 protein: CASSATGTYGYTF. Here the CDR3 DNA reads TGTGCCAGCAGCGCAACAGGGACCTATGGCTACACCTTC. Together with reference TRBV2 and TRBJ1-2, the CDR3 gives the full variable domain: EPEVTQTPSHQVTQMGQEVILRCVPISNHLYFYWYRQILGQKVEFLVSFYNNEISEKSEIFDDQFSVERPDGSNFTLKIRSTKLEDSAMYFCASSATGTYGYTFGSGTRLTVV.

This clone was recorded only once. This chain connects TRBV27 to TRBJ1-1; 12 bases are shared with TRBD1. After removal of 5 bases from V and 4 bases from J, the junction contained 8 bases not matched to a gene. Germline V gene sequence: CDR1 MNHEY, CDR2 SMNVEV (reference sequence). The CDR3 runs to 16 residues. The CDR3 here is CASSLAPGQGATEAFF. The CDR3 nucleotides are TGTGCCAGCAGTCTCGCTCCGGGACAGGGGGCCACTGAAGCTTTCTTT.

By sample share, this clone is medium-sized. The DNA for the CDR3 is TGTGCCAGCAGCCCCCGGGGTAGCGGGGGCCAAAGCTCCTACGAGCAGTACTTC. It encodes CASSPRGSGGQSSYEQYF. The rearrangement joins TRBV7-9 to TRBJ2-7, with 9 positions matching TRBD2. Losses at the gene ends were 5 bases for V and 0 bases for J; bases not matched to a gene: 14. Germline V gene sequence: CDR1 SEHNR, CDR2 FQNEAQ (reference sequence). The length of the CDR3 is 18 residues.

This clone was recorded only once. The V call is TRBV5-1, the J call TRBJ2-7; TRBD1 aligns across 11 bases. V gave up 3 bases and J gave up 7 bases; unmatched junction bases: 9. This CDR3 contains 15 residues. The germline V gene has CDR1 SGHRS and CDR2 YFSETQ. The CDR3: CASSSGTGGSREQYF. The CDR3 DNA reads as TGCGCCAGCAGCTCCGGGACAGGGGGTAGTAGAGAGCAGTACTTC. The entire variable domain, with the rest obtained from reference TRBV5-1 and TRBJ2-7, is as follows: KAGVTQTPRYLIKTRGQQVTLSCSPISGHRSVSWYQQTPGQGLQFLFEYFSETQRNKGNFPGRFSGRQFSNSRSEMNVSTLELGDSALYLCASSSGTGGSREQYFGPGTRLTVT.

The J gene is TRBJ2-5, the V gene TRBV5-4; TRBD2 matches at 12 bases. Germline CDR1 and CDR2: SGHNT and YYREEE (reference sequence). J was trimmed by 5 bases and V by 4 bases; bases with no gene match: 9. CDR3 length: 16 amino acids. The CDR3 protein is CASSLSSGGALETQYF. Here the CDR3 DNA reads TGTGCCAGCAGCCTCTCTAGCGGGGGGGCCCTGGAGACCCAGTACTTC.